This TCR beta chain was captured by sequencing in a study of shared clonotypes between healthy human individuals. The CDR3 contains 17 residues. V was clipped by 3 bases and J by 4 bases; unmatched bases: 4. Germline V gives CDR1 SGHAT, CDR2 FQNNGV. Assay used: immunoSEQ multiplex PCR; TCRdb lists only in-frame clones, some missing. This table has some 1.5 million clones, 95% to 99% appearing once. V gene TRBV11-2 combines with J gene TRBJ2-1; 15 positions agree with TRBD2. The TCR comes from a man aged 25-45 years in good health. Sequencing input: naive CD4+ T cells sorted from blood. As for subset: CD45RA+ positively selected. CDR3 DNA: TGTGCCAGCAGCTTTGGACTAGCGGGAGGGCGTTACAATGAGCAGTTCTTC. Protein product: CASSFGLAGGRYNEQFF.